Shown below are 7 T cell receptor beta chains from a single sample sequenced in a study of blood T cell repertoires in COVID-19. The table came from immunoSEQ multiplex PCR; TCRdb's copy has only in-frame clones and leaves some out. The profile shows 180,000 or so clones, more than 75% of them singletons. The sample comprised peripheral blood. Source of these receptors: a man aged 35-49 years with active or convalescent COVID-19.

The genes are TRBV7-3 and TRBJ2-3, with 8 nucleotides matching TRBD2. Germline trimming cut 5 bases from V and 3 bases from J; bases unmatched to any gene: 7. Per germline, CDR1 SGHTA and CDR2 FQGTGA. The CDR3 spans 15 residues. CDR3 coding DNA: TGTGCCAGCAGCCCCGGGGGGGCTCCAACAGATACGCAGTATTTT. Translated, it gives CASSPGGAPTDTQYF.

V is TRBV7-9 and J is TRBJ2-5, with TRBD2 matching 13 bases. This CDR3 is built from 15 residues. The junction had 6 bases not matched to a gene; V was cut back by 7 bases and J by 4 bases. Germline loops: CDR1 SEHNR, CDR2 FQNEAQ (reference sequence). In DNA form, the CDR3 reads TGTGCCAGCACCCGGACTAGCGGGGGAGGAGAGACCCAGTACTTC. This sequence encodes CASTRTSGGGETQYF.

V and J are TRBV15 and TRBJ2-2, with TRBD2 matching 10 bases. CDR1 and CDR2 (germline): LNHNV, YYDKDF (reference sequence). The ends lost 0 bases at V and 6 bases at J; junction bases unmatched: 7. The CDR3 has 17 residues. CDR3 nucleotides: TGTGCCACCAGCAGAGATGTGGGCGGACTAGCGGCCGGGGAGCTGTTTTTT. Translating gives CATSRDVGGLAAGELFF.

The chain recombines TRBV10-1 with TRBJ2-7, with D perhaps TRBD2 (5 bases). V was trimmed by 11 bases and J by 0 bases, leaving 17 bases between them. Germline CDR1 and CDR2: WNHNN and SYGVQD (reference sequence). The CDR3 loop spans 14 amino acids. DNA for the CDR3: TGCGCCCCCCCCGACGGGATAGACTCCTACGAGCAGTACTTC. Residues: CAPPDGIDSYEQYF.

The chain couples TRBV7-6 to TRBJ2-7; 7 nucleotides line up with TRBD1. This CDR3 has 16 residues. Germline CDR1 is SGHVS and CDR2 is FNYEAQ. V was clipped by 1 base and J by 2 bases; unmatched bases: 8. CDR3 loop: CASSLGSGTATYEQYF. CDR3 DNA: TGTGCCAGCAGCTTAGGGTCCGGGACAGCAACCTACGAGCAGTACTTC.

V is TRBV6-5 and J is TRBJ1-2; 7 positions match TRBD1. Trimming cost V 6 bases and J 4 bases; bases outside gene matches: 11. Looked up from germline, CDR1 is MNHEY and CDR2 is SVGAGI. CDR3 length equals 15 residues. The CDR3 nucleotides read TGTGCCAGCAGGATGAATTCGGACAGGACCTATGGCTACACCTTC. Protein product: CASRMNSDRTYGYTF.

V is TRBV28 and J is TRBJ1-5; 7 bases are shared with TRBD1. The CDR3 totals 13 residues. V shed 10 bases, J shed 7 bases, and the junction held 10 bases outside the gene matches. Per the germline V gene, CDR1 is MDHEN and CDR2 is SYDVKM. This CDR3 is CATTGDGVQPQHF. The CDR3 DNA reads TGTGCCACCACAGGGGACGGGGTCCAGCCCCAGCATTTT.